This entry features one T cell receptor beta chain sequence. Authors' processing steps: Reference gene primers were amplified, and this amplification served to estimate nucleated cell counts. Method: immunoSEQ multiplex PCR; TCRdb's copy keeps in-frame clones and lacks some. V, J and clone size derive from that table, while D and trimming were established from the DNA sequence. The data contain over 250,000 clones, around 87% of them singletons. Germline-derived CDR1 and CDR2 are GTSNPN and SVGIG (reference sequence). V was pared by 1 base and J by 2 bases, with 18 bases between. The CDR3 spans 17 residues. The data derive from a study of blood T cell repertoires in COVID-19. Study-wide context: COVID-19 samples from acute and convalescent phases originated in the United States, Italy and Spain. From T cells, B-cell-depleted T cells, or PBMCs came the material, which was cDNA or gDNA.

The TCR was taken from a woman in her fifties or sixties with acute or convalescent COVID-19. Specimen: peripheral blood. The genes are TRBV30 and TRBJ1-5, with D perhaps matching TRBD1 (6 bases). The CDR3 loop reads CAWSAVIEAGGNQPQHF. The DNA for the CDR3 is TGTGCCTGGAGTGCGGTTATAGAGGCAGGGGGCAATCAGCCCCAGCATTTT.